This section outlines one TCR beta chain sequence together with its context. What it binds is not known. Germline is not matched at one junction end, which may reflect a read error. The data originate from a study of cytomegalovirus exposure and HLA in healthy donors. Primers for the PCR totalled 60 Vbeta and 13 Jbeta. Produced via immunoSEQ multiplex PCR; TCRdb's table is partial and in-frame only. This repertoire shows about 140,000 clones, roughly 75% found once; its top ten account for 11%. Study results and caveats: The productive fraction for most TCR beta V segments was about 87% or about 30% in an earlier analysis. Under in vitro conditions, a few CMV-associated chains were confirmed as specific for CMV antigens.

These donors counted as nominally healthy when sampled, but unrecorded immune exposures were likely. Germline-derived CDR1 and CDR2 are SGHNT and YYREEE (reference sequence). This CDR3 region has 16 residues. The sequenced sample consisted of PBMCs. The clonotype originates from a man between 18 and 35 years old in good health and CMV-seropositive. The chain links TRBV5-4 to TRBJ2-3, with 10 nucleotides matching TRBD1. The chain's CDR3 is CARSSGGQGYTDTQYF. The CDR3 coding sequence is TGTGCCCGCAGCTCCGGGGGACAGGGGTACACAGATACGCAGTATTTT. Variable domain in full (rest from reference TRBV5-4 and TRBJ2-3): ETGVTQSPTHLIKTRGQQVTLRCSSQSGHNTVSWYQQALGQGPQFIFQYYREEENGRGNFPPRFSGLQFPNYSSELNVNALELDDSALYLCARSSGGQGYTDTQYFGPGTRLTVL.